The 28 T cell receptor beta chains below were found in one sample sequenced in a study of blood T cells in healthy people across ages (dated by TCRdb to between 2014 and 2017). The method behind the library was 5' RACE. The listed sequencing device is Illumina HiSeq 2500. A second PCR of roughly 6 to 11 cycles was run with a J-beta primer mix and a sample-barcoded 5' primer. TCRdb's own reprocessing of the public reads used fastp at Q25 and MiXCR and kept productive beta chains. CDR3 protein duplicates are merged, each entry listing the most common genes and DNA. Present in this sample are around 790,000 distinct CDR3 sequences, approximately 48% of which were seen just once. 15% to 25% of the sample goes to the ten largest clones. The material sequenced was blood. The receptors stem from a man in his 60s in good health.

The CDR3 sequence: CASSMIGTDQETQYF. The CDR3 DNA follows: TGTGCCAGCAGTATGATCGGGACAGACCAAGAGACCCAGTACTTC. J is TRBJ2-5 and V is TRBV6-2 or TRBV6-3; TRBD1 matches 7 bases. J lost 0 bases, V lost 5 bases, and 6 bases had no gene match. Germline assignment: CDR1 MNHEY and CDR2 SVGEGT. There are 15 residues in the CDR3.

The chain couples TRBV28 to TRBJ2-7, with 8 positions matching TRBD1. The J call is in doubt because the DNA end fits TRBJ2-5 better. Germline V gene sequence: CDR1 MDHEN, CDR2 SYDVKM. CDR3 length: 15 amino acids. CDR3 protein: CASSLGNRGSETQYF. As DNA, the CDR3 is TGTGCCAGCAGTTTAGGTAACAGGGGGTCAGAGACCCAGTACTTC.

This clonotype was detected a few times. The chain couples TRBV4-3 to TRBJ2-7; D is perhaps TRBD2 (6 bases). Germline V lookup: CDR1 LGHNA, CDR2 YSLEER. The CDR3 runs to 13 residues. CDR3 loop: CPTGDGGSNEQYF. CDR3 DNA sequence: TGCCCCACCGGAGATGGGGGGAGCAACGAGCAGTACTTC.

A note on this clonotype: This clone may be a read error of a much larger clone one base away. The J gene is TRBJ2-1, the V gene TRBV5-1; 8 bases are shared with TRBD1. This CDR3 has 15 residues. From germline, CDR1 is SGHRS and CDR2 YFSETQ. V was pared by 3 bases and J by 5 bases, with 7 bases of the junction left unmatched. As DNA, the CDR3 is TGCGCCAGCAGCTCGGCAGGGGGCCTAAACAATGAGCAGTTCTTC. Translating it yields CASSSAGGLNNEQFF.

The V gene is TRBV9, the J gene TRBJ2-5; 8 bases are shared with TRBD2. The V segment lost 2 bases and the J segment 1 base; nucleotides outside the gene matches: 7. The CDR3 covers 16 residues. Germline CDR1 reads SGDLS; CDR2 reads YYNGEE. The CDR3 region is CASSVSSGGPQETQYF. CDR3 coding DNA: TGTGCCAGCAGCGTTTCCAGCGGGGGACCCCAAGAGACCCAGTACTTC.

This sequence joins TRBV2 and TRBJ2-5, with 9 bases lining up with TRBD2. TRBJ2-7 explains the end of the DNA better; the J call may be wrong. The CDR3 loop spans 15 amino acids. Germline V gene data show CDR1 as SNHLY and CDR2 as FYNNEI. CDR3: CASSDLAGHSYEQYF. The CDR3, as DNA: TGTGCCAGCAGTGACCTAGCGGGGCACTCCTACGAGCAGTACTTC.

CDR3 sequence reads: CASSPIWDSKYCEQYF. CDR3 DNA sequence: TGTGCCAGCAGCCCCATCTGGGACAGTAAGTACTGCGAGCAGTACTTC. The V call is TRBV7-2, the J call TRBJ2-4, with 7 bases aligning to TRBD1. The J call is in doubt because the DNA end fits TRBJ2-7 better. The germline V gene encodes CDR1 SGHTA and CDR2 FQGNSA. This CDR3 region has 16 residues.

This clonotype was recorded a few times. The rearrangement links TRBV12-3 or TRBV12-4 to TRBJ2-5, with TRBD2 matching 7 bases. This CDR3 comprises 14 residues. J gave up 11 bases and V 3 bases, and 12 bases lay outside the gene matches. This CDR3 reads CASSFGGGYNEQYF. DNA of the CDR3: TGTGCCAGCAGTTTTGGCGGGGGATACAATGAGCAGTACTTC.

The chain recombines TRBV20-1 with TRBJ2-3; D may match TRBD1 or TRBD2 (5 bases each). The CDR3 has 16 amino acids. Trimming removed 3 bases at V and 5 bases at J, with 21 bases between. The germline CDR1 and CDR2 sequences are DFQATT and SNEGSKA (reference sequence). CDR3 sequence: CSARADEGWVGDTQYF. The CDR3 region has the DNA TGCAGTGCTAGGGCGGACGAGGGGTGGGTCGGAGATACGCAGTATTTT.

The chain recombines TRBV10-3 with TRBJ1-5; 7 positions match TRBD1. The CDR3 covers 14 residues. J was trimmed by 4 bases and V by 1 base; bases with no gene match: 1. Germline assignment: CDR1 ENHRY and CDR2 SYGVKD. The CDR3 sequence is CAISEWGQNQPQHF. The CDR3 region has the DNA TGTGCCATCAGTGAGTGGGGACAGAATCAGCCCCAGCATTTT.

The chain links TRBV4-1 to TRBJ2-7, with 9 bases matching TRBD1. The V segment lost 0 bases and the J segment 2 bases; nucleotides outside the gene matches: 2. CDR1 is MGHRA and CDR2 is YSYEKL in the germline V gene. The CDR3 extends over 15 amino acids. The CDR3 spells CASSQDGQGTYEQYF. The CDR3 nucleotides are TGCGCCAGCAGCCAAGATGGACAGGGGACCTACGAGCAGTACTTC.

The V and J genes are TRBV4-3 and TRBJ2-1; unclear D gene. V shed 6 bases and J shed 9 bases, with 15 bases lying between them. Per the germline V gene, CDR1 is LGHNA and CDR2 is YSLEER. This CDR3 is 13 amino acids long. This CDR3 reads CASRKGTLGEQFF. CDR3 coding DNA: TGCGCCAGCAGAAAAGGAACCTTGGGTGAGCAGTTCTTC.

This clonotype has only a few counts. The rearrangement links TRBV29-1 to TRBJ1-2, with TRBD1 identical over 9 bases. The CDR3 has 13 amino acids. The V gene end was trimmed by 7 bases and the J gene end by 8 bases; junction bases not matched to a gene: 11. The germline V gene encodes CDR1 SQVTM and CDR2 ANQGSEA. The CDR3 sequence: CSARWGQGGGYTF. The DNA for the CDR3 is TGCAGCGCCCGATGGGGACAGGGAGGCGGCTACACCTTC.

For this clonotype: At one end, the junction sequence differs from germline, possibly due to a read error. This chain connects TRBV4-1 to TRBJ2-3, with TRBD2 as a possible D gene (5 bases). The CDR3 spans 16 residues. Per germline, CDR1 MGHRA and CDR2 YSYEKL. The CDR3 region has the DNA TGCGCCAGCTCACCGATCGGACTGCACAGCACAGAGACGCAGTATTTT. It encodes CASSPIGLHSTETQYF.

The chain recombines TRBV27 with TRBJ1-2, with TRBD1 matching over 12 bases. Germline trimming cut 5 bases from V and 8 bases from J; bases unmatched to any gene: 9. Germline CDR1 reads MNHEY; CDR2 reads SMNVEV (reference sequence). This CDR3 spans 15 amino acids. In nucleotides, the CDR3 is TGTGCCAGCAGTCCAAGCCCCGGGACAGGGGGCGGCTACACCTTC. Amino acids: CASSPSPGTGGGYTF.

The chain recombines TRBV6-6 with TRBJ1-1; D is unclear. The CDR3 is 12 amino acids. Germline V gives CDR1 MNHNY, CDR2 SVGAGI (reference sequence). Trimming pared 7 bases from V and 5 bases from J, leaving 11 bases between. Here the CDR3 reads CASTSSETEAFF. CDR3 nucleotide sequence: TGTGCCAGCACTTCGAGTGAGACTGAAGCTTTCTTT.

The chain combines TRBV6-5 with TRBJ1-1, with a tentative D call TRBD1 (6 bases). CDR3 length: 13 amino acids. Between the trimmed V and J ends, which lost 6 bases and 6 bases, there was a span of 14 bases. CDR1 MNHEY and CDR2 SVGAGI come from the germline V gene. The CDR3 reads CASSSGRGAEAFF. The CDR3 region has the DNA TGTGCCAGCAGCTCAGGGAGGGGGGCTGAAGCTTTCTTT.

This clonotype has a handful of counts. The chain combines TRBV5-1 with TRBJ2-7, with TRBD1 matching 7 bases. Trimming took 4 bases from V and 0 from J; bases not matched to a gene: 7. Germline V gene sequence: CDR1 SGHRS, CDR2 YFSETQ. The CDR3 is 15 residues long. The CDR3 DNA reads TGCGCCAGCAGCCGACAGGGAATGGTCTCCTACGAGCAGTACTTC. Amino acid sequence: CASSRQGMVSYEQYF.

The chain recombines TRBV28 with TRBJ1-2; TRBD1 is a possible D gene (6 bases). V was cut by 5 bases and J by 3 bases, with 16 bases left in between. The CDR3 loop spans 15 amino acids. CDR1 is MDHEN, CDR2 SYDVKM, per germline. CDR3 DNA sequence: TGTGCCAGCAGTCCGTCGCATACAGGGTACTATGGCTACACCTTC. Translated, it gives CASSPSHTGYYGYTF.

A few counts support this clonotype. This sequence joins TRBV5-4 and TRBJ1-6, with 7 bases fitting TRBD1. V shed 4 bases, J shed 10 bases, and the junction held 5 bases outside the gene matches. The CDR3 spans 13 residues. Germline V lookup: CDR1 SGHNT, CDR2 YYREEE (reference sequence). The CDR3 nucleotides read TGTGCCAGCAGCGGAGACAGGGACTCACCCCTCCACTTT. Translation: CASSGDRDSPLHF.

The DNA for the CDR3 is TGCAGTGCCAGGGAGTCCCTTTTCTATGGCTACACCTTC. Encoded protein: CSARESLFYGYTF. The rearrangement uses TRBV20-1 and TRBJ1-2; TRBD1 is a possible D gene (5 bases). Germline values: CDR1 DFQATT, CDR2 SNEGSKA (reference sequence). The ends were cut back, 6 bases at V and 4 bases at J, with 15 bases in the middle. CDR3 length equals 13 residues.

V gene TRBV3-1 combines with J gene TRBJ1-1, with a tentative D call TRBD1 (5 bases). The CDR3 loop spans 15 amino acids. Germline CDR1 is LGHDT and CDR2 is YNNKEL (reference sequence). Trimming left V 3 bases short and J 3 bases short, with 14 bases between. The CDR3, as DNA: TGTGCCAGCAGCCAGGATTTGTGGGGGTACACTGAAGCTTTCTTT. Translating it yields CASSQDLWGYTEAFF. The full variable domain, in which reference TRBV3-1 and TRBJ1-1 provide the parts outside the CDR3, is DTAVSQTPKYLVTQMGNDKSIKCEQNLGHDTMYWYKQDSKKFLKIMFSYNNKELIINETVPNRFSPKSPDKAHLNLHINSLELGDSAVYFCASSQDLWGYTEAFFGQGTRLTVV.

This clonotype was seen only a few times. The chain combines TRBV6-1 with TRBJ1-1; 8 nucleotides agree with TRBD1. The CDR3 sequence is 13 residues long. Trimming took 5 bases from V and 10 from J; bases not matched to a gene: 9. Germline V lookup: CDR1 MNHNS, CDR2 SASEGT. The CDR3 DNA is TGTGCCAGCAGTTTTGGACAGGGACAGGTAGCTTTCTTT. Translating gives CASSFGQGQVAFF.

This clonotype was counted ten times or more. The chain recombines TRBV12-3 or TRBV12-4 with TRBJ2-7; the match to TRBD1 covers 7 bases. CDR3 length equals 13 residues. V shed 5 bases and J 7 bases; nucleotides not matched to a gene: 8. The CDR3 protein is CASSPSGGREQYF. DNA for the CDR3: TGTGCCAGCAGTCCCTCAGGGGGTCGAGAGCAGTACTTC.

This clonotype was counted between two and nine times. The chain employs TRBV9 and TRBJ2-1; 15 nucleotides agree with TRBD2. CDR1 is SGDLS, CDR2 YYNGEE, per germline. With V trimmed by 4 bases and J by 0 bases, 5 bases remained unmatched. The CDR3 has 18 residues. In DNA form, the CDR3 reads TGTGCCAGCAGCTCAAGGACTAGCGGGGGGGCCTCCTACAATGAGCAGTTCTTC. Translated, it gives CASSSRTSGGASYNEQFF.

This clonotype occurred many times. The genes are TRBV4-1 and TRBJ2-1; D remains unclear. This CDR3 has 12 amino acids. The germline V gene encodes CDR1 MGHRA and CDR2 YSYEKL. The V end was cut by 3 bases, the J end by 9 bases, with 9 bases between. The CDR3: CASSQKMGEQFF. CDR3 nucleotide sequence: TGCGCCAGCAGCCAGAAAATGGGTGAGCAGTTCTTC.

The chain combines TRBV12-3 or TRBV12-4 with TRBJ1-6; D is uncertain. Trimming shortened V by 0 bases and J by 11 bases, and 8 bases separated the two germline ends. This CDR3 has 13 amino acids. This CDR3 is CASSLAVGAPLHF. The CDR3 region has the DNA TGTGCCAGCAGTTTAGCCGTTGGAGCACCCCTCCACTTT.

This clonotype was observed a handful of times. V usage is TRBV29-1 and J usage is TRBJ2-1; D not certain. Trimming stripped 4 bases from V and 0 bases from J, with 10 bases between. The CDR3 is made up of 14 amino acids. Germline V CDR1 and CDR2: SQVTM, ANQGSEA. The CDR3 spells CSVGGTGSYNEQFF. In nucleotides, the CDR3 is TGCAGCGTTGGTGGCACTGGCTCCTACAATGAGCAGTTCTTC.